A selection of T cell receptor beta chains follows, all from one sample in a study of CD8 T cells in ankylosing spondylitis. TCRdb re-called the 5' RACE reads through MiXCR, storing one row per CDR3 protein. Here the sample spans 150,000 to 200,000 distinct CDR3 sequences, roughly 12% being singletons. The sequencing sample was made of blood, either unsorted or a sorted T cell fraction (not recorded which). The receptors derive from a male donor with ankylosing spondylitis or in good health (not recorded which). The CDR3 runs from the conserved cysteine through the conserved F or W. D genes are given only for firm matches. Size is stated for part of the rows, as once, few or many counts, or as a class when the clone is expanded.

abundance: -; d_gene: TRBD2; v_gene: TRBV7-2; j_gene: TRBJ2-7; CDR3aa: CASSISGSFHEQYF; CDR3nt: TGTGCCAGCAGCATTAGCGGGAGTTTCCACGAGCAGTACTTC
abundance: many; d_gene: -; v_gene: TRBV5-1; j_gene: TRBJ2-3; CDR3aa: CASSLDGISVYF; CDR3nt: TGCGCCAGCAGCTTGGACGGGATTAGCGTTTATTTT
abundance: many; d_gene: -; v_gene: TRBV7-9; j_gene: TRBJ2-1; CDR3aa: CASRTTGRQYNEQFF; CDR3nt: TGTGCCAGCAGAACTACCGGACGCCAATACAATGAGCAGTTCTTC
abundance: many; d_gene: -; v_gene: TRBV12-3/TRBV12-4; j_gene: TRBJ2-3; CDR3aa: CASSLMAGTDTQYF; CDR3nt: TGTGCCAGCAGTTTAATGGCGGGAACAGATACGCAGTATTTT
abundance: few; d_gene: -; v_gene: TRBV20-1; j_gene: TRBJ1-6; CDR3aa: CCARPGPPLHGNSPLHF; CDR3nt: TGCTGTGCTAGGCCGGGACCGCCACTTCACGGGAATTCACCCCTCCACTTT
abundance: many; d_gene: -; v_gene: TRBV27; j_gene: TRBJ2-7; CDR3aa: CASSTSGTPSSYEQYF; CDR3nt: TGTGCCAGCAGTACCTCCGGGACACCAAGCTCCTACGAGCAGTACTTC
abundance: many; d_gene: -; v_gene: TRBV7-6; j_gene: TRBJ1-1; CDR3aa: CASSHSWDTEAFF; CDR3nt: TGTGCCAGCAGCCACTCCTGGGACACTGAAGCTTTCTTT
abundance: many; d_gene: -; v_gene: TRBV12-5; j_gene: TRBJ2-5; CDR3aa: CASGSPETQYF; CDR3nt: TGTGCTAGTGGTTCCCCAGAGACCCAGTACTTC
abundance: many; d_gene: -; v_gene: TRBV24-1; j_gene: TRBJ2-1; CDR3aa: CATSDSGGTYYNEQFF; CDR3nt: TGTGCCACCAGTGATTCGGGCGGGACATATTACAATGAGCAGTTCTTC
abundance: once; d_gene: -; v_gene: TRBV7-9; j_gene: TRBJ2-5; CDR3aa: CASSPSGGVVETQYF; CDR3nt: TGTGCCAGCAGCCCGAGTGGCGGGGTTGTTGAGACCCAGTACTTC
abundance: few; d_gene: TRBD1; v_gene: TRBV11-2; j_gene: TRBJ1-2; CDR3aa: CASSSNRGGNYGYTF; CDR3nt: TGTGCCAGCAGCTCAAACAGGGGGGGGAACTATGGCTACACCTTC
abundance: many; d_gene: -; v_gene: TRBV6-5; j_gene: TRBJ2-2; CDR3aa: CASSSGAGYTGELFF; CDR3nt: TGTGCCAGCAGTTCCGGGGCAGGGTACACCGGGGAGCTGTTTTTT
abundance: many; d_gene: TRBD1; v_gene: TRBV6-2/TRBV6-3; j_gene: TRBJ1-1; CDR3aa: CASRAGGSGTEAFF; CDR3nt: TGTGCCAGCAGGGCAGGGGGCTCGGGCACTGAAGCTTTCTTT
abundance: many; d_gene: TRBD1; v_gene: TRBV5-5; j_gene: TRBJ2-3; CDR3aa: CASSPQGRTDTQYF; CDR3nt: TGTGCCAGCAGCCCACAGGGGCGCACAGATACGCAGTATTTT
abundance: many; d_gene: -; v_gene: TRBV29-1; j_gene: TRBJ2-3; CDR3aa: CSCRRALSTDTQYF; CDR3nt: TGCAGCTGTCGCAGGGCCCTGAGCACAGATACGCAGTATTTT
abundance: many; d_gene: -; v_gene: TRBV29-1; j_gene: TRBJ1-1; CDR3aa: CSVEQPEPNTEAFF; CDR3nt: TGCAGCGTTGAACAGCCCGAACCGAACACTGAAGCTTTCTTT
abundance: -; d_gene: -; v_gene: TRBV12-3/TRBV12-4; j_gene: TRBJ2-1; CDR3aa: CASSLVERTLQFF; CDR3nt: TGTGCCAGCAGTTTAGTTGAGAGGACTCTACAGTTCTTC
abundance: -; d_gene: TRBD1; v_gene: TRBV5-1; j_gene: TRBJ1-1; CDR3aa: CASSLMGTGGLRASGENTEAFF; CDR3nt: TGCGCCAGCAGCTTGATGGGGACAGGGGGACTTCGAGCTTCTGGGGAGAACACTGAAGCTTTCTTT
abundance: -; d_gene: TRBD1; v_gene: TRBV19; j_gene: TRBJ2-1; CDR3aa: CASSSDRGAKNEQFF; CDR3nt: TGTGCCAGTAGTTCCGACAGGGGAGCAAAGAATGAGCAGTTCTTC
abundance: many; d_gene: -; v_gene: TRBV5-1; j_gene: TRBJ2-1; CDR3aa: CASSRGGVSYNEQFF; CDR3nt: TGCGCCAGCAGCCGAGGGGGGGTTTCCTACAATGAGCAGTTCTTC
abundance: many; d_gene: -; v_gene: TRBV29-1; j_gene: TRBJ2-7; CDR3aa: CSGRWGLGEQYF; CDR3nt: TGCAGCGGCCGGTGGGGGCTCGGCGAGCAGTACTTC
abundance: many; d_gene: TRBD2; v_gene: TRBV20-1; j_gene: TRBJ2-1; CDR3aa: CSARGWGGGSYNEQFF; CDR3nt: TGCAGTGCTAGAGGGTGGGGCGGGGGAAGCTACAATGAGCAGTTCTTC
abundance: few; d_gene: -; v_gene: TRBV29-1; j_gene: TRBJ2-5; CDR3aa: CSVAQVPGETQYF; CDR3nt: TGCAGCGTGGCACAGGTTCCGGGAGAGACCCAGTACTTC